This TCR beta chain was identified during a study of blood T cell repertoires in COVID-19. Study as a whole: Samples of COVID-19 (acute and convalescent) were obtained from the United States, Italy and Spain. Sources were T cells, B-cell-depleted T cells, or PBMCs; the material itself was cDNA or gDNA.

Profiling relied on immunoSEQ multiplex PCR, and the TCRdb table lists in-frame clones only, not all of them. This sample has a few hundred thousand clones; 87% occur once, and the top ten carry roughly 1%. Germline CDR1 and CDR2: SGHVS and FNYEAQ. This CDR3 has 20 amino acids. After removal of 0 bases from V and 1 base from J, the junction contained 10 bases not matched to a gene. Recruits, aged about 18 to 89 years, lived in roughly 22 US areas. Sample: PBMCs or T cells enriched from blood (not recorded which). The gene calls are TRBV7-6 and TRBJ2-6; 9 nucleotides align to TRBD1. This TCR was sampled from a woman aged 25 to 45 who had recovered from COVID-19. Here the CDR3 reads CASSLARDRVLVSGANVLTF. The CDR3 nucleotides read TGTGCCAGCAGCTTAGCACGGGACAGGGTTCTGGTATCTGGGGCCAACGTCCTGACTTTC.